The rows below give T cell receptor beta chains drawn from one sample of a study of blood T cell repertoires in COVID-19. The repertoire was sequenced with immunoSEQ multiplex PCR; TCRdb's copy has only in-frame clones and lacks some. The repertoire includes 100,000 to 150,000 clones, around 77% of them detected once, and roughly 7.3% sits in the top ten. Sequenced sample: peripheral blood. The source is a human donor in a cohort sampled during active COVID-19. Both conserved end residues are part of each CDR3. D genes are given only for firm matches. Clone sizes are given selectively: once, few, many, or a class where the clone is expanded.

>TRBD1|TRBJ1-1|.|TRBV5-1
CASSSRQGETEAFF
TGCGCCAGCAGCTCCCGACAGGGCGAGACTGAAGCTTTCTTT
>TRBD1|TRBJ1-2|.|TRBV19
CASNPGQGARGYTF
TGTGCCAGTAACCCGGGACAGGGGGCGCGTGGCTACACCTTC
>TRBD2|TRBJ2-7|.|TRBV28
CASLDIAGTYEQYF
TGTGCCAGTCTAGATATAGCGGGTACCTACGAGCAGTACTTC
>TRBD1|TRBJ1-4|.|TRBV2
CASSRQGAQVIEKLFF
TGTGCCAGCAGTAGACAGGGGGCGCAAGTTATTGAAAAACTGTTTTTT
>.|TRBJ1-5|few|TRBV19
CASSWTADSNQPQHF
TGTGCCAGTAGTTGGACAGCCGATAGCAATCAGCCCCAGCATTTT
>.|TRBJ1-2|once|TRBV9
CASSAPGRGYTF
TGTGCCAGCAGCGCCCCAGGGCGGGGCTACACCTTC
>.|TRBJ2-2|.|TRBV11-3
CASSPNTGELFF
TGTGCCAGCAGCCCTAACACCGGGGAGCTGTTTTTT
>TRBD1|TRBJ1-4|.|TRBV4-1
CASSQVRGEKLFF
TGCGCCAGCAGCCAAGTCAGGGGGGAAAAACTGTTTTTT
>.|TRBJ2-7|.|TRBV11-3
CASSSRQNPYEQYF
TGTGCCAGCAGCTCCAGACAGAATCCTTACGAGCAGTACTTC
>.|TRBJ2-7|.|TRBV28
CASSSSVSYEQYF
TGTGCCAGCAGCTCTAGCGTTTCCTACGAGCAGTACTTC
>.|TRBJ2-1|.|TRBV7-9
CASSLDPRDEQFF
TGTGCCAGCAGCTTAGACCCCCGGGATGAGCAGTTCTTC
>TRBD1|TRBJ1-1|.|TRBV25-1
CASSPVDRSDTEAFF
TGTGCCAGCAGTCCGGTGGACAGGTCAGATACTGAAGCTTTCTTT
>.|TRBJ2-7|once|TRBV9
CASSVVPGSPYEQYF
TGTGCCAGCAGCGTAGTCCCCGGGTCTCCCTACGAGCAGTACTTC
>TRBD2|TRBJ2-3|.|TRBV27
CASSSGLALDTQYF
TGTGCCAGCAGTTCCGGACTAGCGTTAGATACGCAGTATTTT
>TRBD1|TRBJ2-7|medium-sized|TRBV30
CASTGLWDEQYF
TGTGCCTCGACAGGGCTGTGGGACGAGCAGTACTTC
>TRBD2|TRBJ2-1|.|TRBV30
CAWTLWGGSYNEQFF
TGTGCCTGGACCCTCTGGGGGGGATCCTACAATGAGCAGTTCTTC
>TRBD2|TRBJ2-7|.|TRBV7-8
CASSDQGLAGIEQYF
TGTGCCAGCAGCGATCAGGGACTAGCGGGGATCGAGCAGTACTTC
>.|TRBJ2-7|.|TRBV29-1
CSVEDGTYEQYF
TGCAGCGTGGAGGACGGTACCTACGAGCAGTACTTC
>.|TRBJ1-2|.|TRBV19
CASRLGGRQYGYTF
TGTGCCAGTAGGCTAGGAGGGAGGCAGTATGGCTACACCTTC
>.|TRBJ2-7|.|TRBV12-3/TRBV12-4
CASRGRGSYEQYF
TGTGCCAGCAGGGGTCGCGGCTCCTACGAGCAGTACTTC
>TRBD1|TRBJ2-7|.|TRBV6-5
CASSYGTGAGEQYF
TGTGCCAGCAGTTACGGGACAGGGGCCGGGGAGCAGTACTTC
>TRBD1|TRBJ1-6|.|TRBV9
CASSVGGQSNSPLHF
TGTGCCAGCAGCGTAGGGGGACAGTCTAATTCACCCCTCCACTTT
>.|TRBJ1-4|.|TRBV5-1
CASSLEAGNEKLFF
TGCGCCAGCAGCTTGGAAGCAGGGAATGAAAAACTGTTTTTT
>TRBD1|TRBJ1-4|once|TRBV7-9
CASSLMGQGASLTNEKLFF
TGTGCCAGCAGCTTAATGGGACAGGGGGCCTCTTTGACTAATGAAAAACTGTTTTTT
>.|TRBJ2-5|.|TRBV12-3/TRBV12-4
CASSLSGVETQYF
TGTGCCAGCAGTTTATCAGGGGTAGAGACCCAGTACTTC
>TRBD2|TRBJ2-1|.|TRBV11-2
CASSFSLRGIYNEQFF
TGTGCCAGCAGCTTCTCGTTGCGGGGGATCTACAATGAGCAGTTCTTC
>.|TRBJ2-7|.|TRBV5-4
CASSSPSAGAEQYF
TGTGCCAGCAGCTCCCCCAGCGCGGGGGCCGAGCAGTACTTC
>TRBD1|TRBJ1-4|.|TRBV27
CASRTGVTNEKLFF
TGTGCCAGCAGGACAGGGGTGACTAATGAAAAACTGTTTTTT
>.|TRBJ1-2|.|TRBV14
CASSHPRSDFYGYTF
TGTGCCAGCAGCCACCCCCGGTCCGACTTCTATGGCTACACCTTC
>.|TRBJ2-3|.|TRBV10-1
CASGETGDTQYF
TGCGCCAGCGGTGAAACGGGAGATACGCAGTATTTT
>TRBD1|TRBJ2-7|.|TRBV5-6
CASSQEGQLYYEQYF
TGTGCCAGCAGCCAAGAGGGACAGCTATACTACGAGCAGTACTTC
>TRBD2|TRBJ2-7|.|TRBV27
CASSFTGGGAYEQYF
TGTGCCAGCAGTTTCACGGGGGGAGGGGCCTACGAGCAGTACTTC
>.|TRBJ1-2|.|TRBV6-5
CASNYRVKDGYTF
TGTGCCAGCAACTACAGGGTCAAAGATGGCTACACCTTC
>.|TRBJ1-3|few|TRBV6-5
CASSSGLTSGNTIYF
TGTGCCAGCAGTTCAGGGCTTACCTCTGGAAACACCATATATTTT
>TRBD2|TRBJ2-7|.|TRBV2
CASSGGTSGLYEQYF
TGTGCCAGCAGTGGGGGCACTAGCGGTCTCTACGAGCAGTACTTC
>TRBD2|TRBJ2-1|.|TRBV11-2
CASSPKRLAGGNEQFF
TGTGCCAGCAGCCCTAAACGACTAGCGGGGGGGAATGAGCAGTTCTTC
>TRBD1|TRBJ2-4|.|TRBV23-1
CASSRPGTGPPLEKGFKNIQYF
TGCGCCAGCAGTCGGCCCGGGACAGGGCCCCCACTCGAAAAGGGATTCAAAAACATTCAGTACTTC
>.|TRBJ1-3|.|TRBV5-6
CASLFTGSGNTIYF
TGTGCCAGCCTGTTTACAGGCTCTGGAAACACCATATATTTT
>TRBD1|TRBJ2-1|.|TRBV27
CASSWGQATKYNEQFF
TGTGCCAGCAGTTGGGGACAGGCGACTAAATACAATGAGCAGTTCTTC
>TRBD1|TRBJ2-1|few|TRBV2
CASSGDRGISNEQFF
TGTGCCAGCAGCGGGGACAGGGGGATTAGCAATGAGCAGTTCTTC
>.|TRBJ1-3|.|TRBV3-1/TRBV3-2
CASTPDSTSGNTIYF
TGTGCCAGCACCCCGGACAGTACCTCTGGAAACACCATATATTTT
>.|TRBJ1-1|.|TRBV9
CASSAQGLNTEAFF
TGTGCCAGCAGCGCCCAGGGCTTGAACACTGAAGCTTTCTTT
>.|TRBJ2-2|.|TRBV7-6
CASSLSSFGGELFF
TGTGCCAGCAGCTTATCTAGCTTTGGCGGGGAGCTGTTTTTT
>TRBD1|TRBJ1-3|.|TRBV18
CASSPGQGDGNTIYF
TGTGCCAGCTCACCCGGACAGGGAGACGGAAACACCATATATTTT
>.|TRBJ1-6|.|TRBV7-7
CASRPGEGDNSPLHF
TGTGCTAGCAGACCAGGGGAGGGTGATAATTCACCCCTCCACTTT
>.|TRBJ1-1|.|TRBV9
CASSVEQGGTEAFF
TGTGCCAGCAGCGTGGAACAGGGTGGGACTGAAGCTTTCTTT
>TRBD1|TRBJ1-4|.|TRBV9
CASSAGSGRGITNEKLFF
TGTGCCAGCAGCGCCGGCAGTGGCAGGGGGATAACTAATGAAAAACTGTTTTTT
>TRBD1|TRBJ2-7|.|TRBV18
CASSPLGTAYEQYF
TGTGCCAGCTCACCCCTTGGGACAGCCTACGAGCAGTACTTC
>TRBD1|TRBJ1-2|.|TRBV6-5
CASSYAGQGYGYTF
TGTGCCAGCAGTTACGCGGGACAGGGGTATGGCTACACCTTC
>TRBD1|TRBJ2-7|.|TRBV7-9
CASSSGQPYEQYF
TGTGCCAGCAGCTCGGGACAGCCCTACGAGCAGTACTTC
>TRBD1|TRBJ1-2|many|TRBV27
CASSPGTGGYYGYTF
TGTGCCAGCAGTCCCGGGACAGGGGGCTACTATGGCTACACCTTC
>TRBD1|TRBJ2-7|.|TRBV2
CATGQGMEYEQYF
TGTGCCACGGGACAGGGGATGGAGTACGAGCAGTACTTC
>TRBD2|TRBJ2-2|few|TRBV3-1/TRBV3-2
CASRQLSGVAGELFF
TGTGCCAGCAGGCAATTAAGCGGGGTGGCCGGGGAGCTGTTTTTT
>TRBD1|TRBJ1-5|.|TRBV7-8
CATMVGTEISNQPQHF
TGTGCCACCATGGTCGGGACAGAAATTAGCAATCAGCCCCAGCATTTT
>TRBD2|TRBJ2-7|few|TRBV30
CAWSVAGGYEQYF
TGTGCCTGGAGTGTAGCGGGAGGCTACGAGCAGTACTTC